These 21 T cell receptor beta chains came from one sample sequenced in a study of blood T cell repertoires in COVID-19. Measured with immunoSEQ multiplex PCR; TCRdb has only the in-frame clones, and not every one. Among fewer than 350,000 clones listed, more than 70% were seen once. Sequenced material: PBMCs or T cells enriched from blood (not recorded which). Source of these receptors: a woman aged 30 to 39 who had been exposed to COVID-19.

The V and J genes are TRBV18 and TRBJ1-6; 7 bases align to TRBD1. The CDR3 consists of 15 residues. Per the germline V gene, CDR1 is KGHSH and CDR2 is LQKENI. Losses at the gene ends were 0 bases for V and 6 bases for J; bases not matched to a gene: 2. Here the CDR3 DNA reads TGTGCCAGCTCACCACCCGGGACAGCTAATTCACCCCTCCACTTT. Residues: CASSPPGTANSPLHF.

J is TRBJ2-7 and V is TRBV10-3; 8 bases fit TRBD2. Germline V CDR1 and CDR2: ENHRY, SYGVKD. This CDR3 is 16 amino acids long. With 6 bases clipped from V and 1 base from J, the junction kept 11 bases outside the gene matches. In DNA form, the CDR3 reads TGTGCCATCAGCCCACGACTAGCGTTGTATTCCTACGAGCAGTACTTC. Its translation: CAISPRLALYSYEQYF.

The V and J genes are TRBV6-2 or TRBV6-3 and TRBJ2-7, with 10 bases identical to TRBD1. The germline CDR1 and CDR2 sequences are MNHEY and SVGEGT. The junction had 10 bases not matched to a gene; V was cut back by 2 bases and J by 3 bases. This CDR3 region has 17 residues. CDR3 in amino acids: CASSYIDRGLMVYEQYF. CDR3 DNA sequence: TGTGCCAGCAGTTACATCGACAGGGGGCTTATGGTCTACGAGCAGTACTTC.

This chain uses TRBV19 with TRBJ1-2; D is possibly TRBD1 (6 bases). CDR3 length: 13 amino acids. V lost 6 bases to trimming and J lost 9 bases, with 17 bases between them. Germline V CDR1 and CDR2: LNHDA, SQIVND (reference sequence). CDR3 sequence: CASSTQGPPRYTF. The CDR3 DNA reads as TGTGCCAGTAGCACTCAGGGGCCCCCTCGCTACACCTTC.

V is TRBV11-2 and J is TRBJ2-7; D gene uncertain. V lost 4 bases and J 3 bases, leaving 10 bases between the germline ends. CDR1 and CDR2 from the germline V gene are SGHAT and FQNNGV. The CDR3 has 13 residues. The CDR3 DNA is TGTGCCAGCAGCTCTCTTAGTGACTACGAGCAGTACTTC. This codes for CASSSLSDYEQYF.

The CDR3 DNA reads as TGCGCCAGCAGCTCTCCGCCGGGGCTAGCGGGAGGTCAAGAGACCCAGTACTTC. Encoded protein: CASSSPPGLAGGQETQYF. V and J are TRBV5-1 and TRBJ2-5; 11 bases agree with TRBD2. The germline V gene encodes CDR1 SGHRS and CDR2 YFSETQ. Germline trimming cut 3 bases from V and 2 bases from J; bases unmatched to any gene: 12. This CDR3 spans 18 amino acids. The full variable domain, completed using reference TRBV5-1 and TRBJ2-5, is KAGVTQTPRYLIKTRGQQVTLSCSPISGHRSVSWYQQTPGQGLQFLFEYFSETQRNKGNFPGRFSGRQFSNSRSEMNVSTLELGDSALYLCASSSPPGLAGGQETQYFGPGTRLLVL.

The chain carries TRBV7-9 and TRBJ1-2; a possible D gene is TRBD1 (6 bases). CDR1 is SEHNR, CDR2 FQNEAQ, per germline (reference sequence). The CDR3 loop spans 14 amino acids. Trimming cost V 1 base and J 6 bases, with 12 bases left between them. CDR3 protein: CASSLEIGGDGYTF. The CDR3 DNA reads TGTGCCAGCAGCTTAGAGATAGGGGGGGATGGCTACACCTTC.

The V gene is TRBV14, the J gene TRBJ1-4, with TRBD1 identical over 10 bases. Trimming took 6 bases from V and 8 from J; bases not matched to a gene: 6. CDR1 and CDR2 from the germline V gene are SGHDN and FVKESK. The CDR3 contains 14 residues. As DNA, the CDR3 is TGTGCCAGCAGACGACAGGGGGCAGGGGAAAAACTGTTTTTT. Protein sequence: CASRRQGAGEKLFF.

The chain employs TRBV7-9 and TRBJ2-5; 10 bases agree with TRBD2. Trimming took 6 bases from V and 5 from J; bases not matched to a gene: 15. This CDR3 has 17 amino acids. Germline CDR1 reads SEHNR; CDR2 reads FQNEAQ (reference sequence). The CDR3 bases are TGTGCCAGCAGATCAATCACAAGACTAGCGGGTCCTGAGACCCAGTACTTC. It encodes CASRSITRLAGPETQYF.

The rearrangement links TRBV20-1 to TRBJ2-2, with TRBD1 as a possible D gene (6 bases). Trimming pared 3 bases from V and 3 bases from J, leaving 14 bases between. The CDR3 spans 15 residues. The germline V gene has CDR1 DFQATT and CDR2 SNEGSKA (reference sequence). The CDR3 loop is CSASAQGRYTGELFF. As DNA, the CDR3 is TGCAGTGCTAGTGCACAGGGACGGTACACCGGGGAGCTGTTTTTT.

V is TRBV11-3 and J is TRBJ1-1; no clear D. Per the germline V gene, CDR1 is SGHNT and CDR2 is YENEEA. V was pared by 5 bases and J by 1 base, with 14 bases between. This CDR3 has 15 residues. CDR3 nucleotide sequence: TGTGCCAGCAGCACGCCGCTGAGGAGGAACACTGAAGCTTTCTTT. It encodes CASSTPLRRNTEAFF.

V usage is TRBV19 and J usage is TRBJ1-1; D possibly corresponds to TRBD1 (6 bases). CDR1 and CDR2 (germline): LNHDA, SQIVND (reference sequence). The CDR3 runs to 15 residues. Trimming left V 5 bases short and J 1 base short, with 14 bases between. CDR3: CASSPSGQGNTEAFF. CDR3 DNA: TGTGCCAGTAGTCCTTCGGGACAAGGGAACACTGAAGCTTTCTTT. The whole variable domain, filled in from reference TRBV19 and TRBJ1-1, reads DGGITQSPKYLFRKEGQNVTLSCEQNLNHDAMYWYRQDPGQGLRLIYYSQIVNDFQKGDIAEGYSVSREKKESFPLTVTSAQKNPTAFYLCASSPSGQGNTEAFFGQGTRLTVV.

The V call is TRBV7-8, the J call TRBJ2-7; TRBD2 matches at 13 bases. J lost 5 bases, V lost 5 bases, and 9 bases had no gene match. CDR3 length: 16 residues. The germline V gene encodes CDR1 SGHVS and CDR2 FQNEAQ. CDR3 coding DNA: TGTGCCAGCAGCACGCCCGGGACTAGCGGGATCAACGAGCAGTACTTC. The encoded protein is CASSTPGTSGINEQYF.

The chain combines TRBV4-1 with TRBJ2-2; 9 positions agree with TRBD2. This CDR3 is built from 14 residues. Germline V gene data show CDR1 as MGHRA and CDR2 as YSYEKL. Trimming removed 0 bases from V and 12 bases from J; junction bases left unmatched: 5. CDR3 nucleotides: TGCGCCAGCAGCCAAGAAGGGGCGGGAGGGAAGCTGTTTTTT. Translation: CASSQEGAGGKLFF.

In this sample, this clone turned up once. The V and J genes are TRBV27 and TRBJ1-1; TRBD1 matches 8 bases. Losses at the gene ends were 6 bases for V and 9 bases for J; bases not matched to a gene: 12. This CDR3 is 14 amino acids long. Germline assignment: CDR1 MNHEY and CDR2 SMNVEV (reference sequence). CDR3 sequence (DNA): TGTGCCAGCAGCCCGGGGGGCAGGGGGCCCCAAGCTTTCTTT. It is translated as CASSPGGRGPQAFF.

V and J are TRBV6-1 and TRBJ1-5; perhaps TRBD1 as D (5 bases). The V gene lost 2 bases and the J gene lost 3 bases, with 11 bases spanning the gap. Germline V CDR1 and CDR2: MNHNS, SASEGT. CDR3 length: 15 amino acids. The CDR3 loop is CASSEHGGSNQPQHF. The CDR3 DNA reads TGTGCCAGCAGTGAACACGGGGGGTCCAATCAGCCCCAGCATTTT.

The V and J genes are TRBV12-3 or TRBV12-4 and TRBJ2-7; D not resolved. V was shortened by 3 bases and J by 6 bases, with 6 bases between the two germline ends. The CDR3 runs to 11 residues. The CDR3 bases are TGTGCCAGCAGTTTGTCCCGCGAGCAGTACTTC. Protein: CASSLSREQYF.

This chain connects TRBV28 to TRBJ2-3; D is possibly TRBD2 (6 bases). The V gene lost 4 bases and the J gene lost 8 bases, with 22 bases spanning the gap. Germline assignment: CDR1 MDHEN and CDR2 SYDVKM. The CDR3 has 16 amino acids. CDR3 nucleotide sequence: TGTGCCAGCAGTTCCTGGGACTCCAACTCACGAGGTACGCAGTATTTT. Amino acid sequence: CASSSWDSNSRGTQYF.

The chain combines TRBV4-1 with TRBJ2-1; 8 positions match TRBD2. Germline V gives CDR1 MGHRA, CDR2 YSYEKL. The J segment lost 3 bases and the V segment lost 6 bases, leaving 7 bases of the junction unmatched. The CDR3 is 15 amino acids. The CDR3: CASRLLAEIYNEQFF. CDR3 DNA sequence: TGCGCCAGCAGGTTACTAGCGGAGATCTACAATGAGCAGTTCTTC.

This chain joins TRBV9 and TRBJ2-2; 8 nucleotides line up with TRBD2. V gave up 3 bases and J gave up 4 bases; unmatched junction bases: 8. Germline V CDR1 and CDR2: SGDLS, YYNGEE. There are 16 residues in the CDR3. The CDR3 coding sequence is TGTGCCAGCAGCGGCCGAGCGGGAGTAGGCACCGGGGAGCTGTTTTTT. This encodes CASSGRAGVGTGELFF.

The genes are TRBV7-9 and TRBJ2-7, with a tentative D call TRBD1 (6 bases). The CDR3 has 14 residues. Between the trimmed V and J ends, which lost 3 bases and 2 bases, there was a span of 11 bases. Germline CDR1 reads SEHNR; CDR2 reads FQNEAQ (reference sequence). The chain's CDR3 is CASSLQQGTYEQYF. The CDR3, as DNA: TGTGCCAGCAGCTTGCAACAGGGTACCTACGAGCAGTACTTC.